This record concerns one T cell receptor beta chain sequence. The sample comes from a study of blood T cell repertoires in COVID-19. Sequencing was performed with immunoSEQ multiplex PCR; in TCRdb, only in-frame clones are kept and a portion is missing. Here the sample spans a few hundred thousand clones, roughly 80% being singletons. The sequence derives from a human donor with acute or convalescent COVID-19. The donor label of this sample is uncertain. The specimen was peripheral blood.

CDR3 DNA sequence: TGTGCCAGCAGCCTTCAGGGTCCAGGGAACACTGAAGCTTTCTTT. Protein: CASSLQGPGNTEAFF. The V call is TRBV5-6, the J call TRBJ1-1; a weak D match, TRBD1 (5 bases). V was pared by 4 bases and J by 1 base, with 14 bases between. The CDR3 has 15 residues. CDR1 and CDR2 from the germline V gene are SGHDT and YYEEEE.